This TCR beta chain was sequenced in a study of breast tumors, draining lymph nodes, adjacent tissues. Findings of the study overall: Tumor TCR diversity was below lymph nodes but above nontumor tissue.

Comments on this clonotype: What it binds is not known.

Each CDR3 protein gets one entry after TCRdb re-called the multiplex PCR reads with MiXCR. This sample carries about 46,000 distinct CDR3 sequences, 20% to 25% of them seen once, and the ten largest clones take 8%. The germline gives CDR1 SQVTM, CDR2 ANQGSEA. CDR3 length: 15 amino acids. The V and J ends lost 6 bases and 1 base, in that order; junction bases with no gene match: 8. V is TRBV29-1 and J is TRBJ2-7, with 11 bases identical to TRBD2. The receptor's source is a female donor with breast cancer. Some clones in this sample may be carry-over from other donors' samples. Sequenced: breast tumor tissue. The CDR3 nucleotides are TGCAGCGTAAAGACTAGCGGGAAAGTATCCTACGAGCAGTACTTC. It encodes CSVKTSGKVSYEQYF.